The source of this T cell receptor (beta chain) is a study of blood T cells in healthy people across ages (dated by TCRdb to between 2015 and 2017). Regarding the complete study: In model experiments, roughly one uniquely barcoded TCR beta cDNA molecule per two T cells was captured by template switching. The donors were divided into four age groups: young (average around 15 years), middle-aged (around 37), aged (approximately 64) and long-lived (roughly 86). Two additional independent replicas of 1 million unique cDNA reads from the same blood draw were analyzed for two donors (one aged 18 to 30 and one aged 80 or older). The study measured age-related changes in TCR beta repertoire diversity using deep sequencing normalized with unique cDNA molecular identifiers. To avoid experimental bias, donors of different ages were distributed randomly across sequencing lanes. Study-level results and caveats: Because profiling used bulk unsorted PBMCs, naive and antigen-experienced compartments could not be compared conclusively. The long-lived group showed more naive CD4+ T cells, fewer expanded clones and increased TCR diversity than the aged group, suggesting age selection. Because the CMV infection status of the donors was unknown, age-related changes in expanded clonotypes may potentially have been confounded. As age increased, observed TCR beta diversity per million T cells dropped in a roughly linear way, and a significant reduction was already evident by age about 40. There was a strong correlation between observed TCR beta diversity and the percentage of naive T cells measured by flow cytometry. Total diversity estimates from one million sequenced T cells were considered lower bounds and underestimates.

The roughly 39 donors, aged about 6 to 100 years, were systemically healthy Caucasian individuals from Russia. Around 9.7 milliliters of peripheral blood were collected from each donor into EDTA-treated Vacutainer tubes. PBMCs were isolated by Ficoll-Paque density-gradient centrifugation, with at least 6.5 million obtained per sample. Trizol reagent was used to extract total RNA from PBMCs, with at least 6 micrograms per sample. For every donor, an aliquot of PBMCs went through flow cytometry to measure the percentages of naive CD45RAhigh/CD27high T cells. Between the V and J ends, shortened by 7 bases and 7 bases respectively, the junction contains 11 bases. As encoded in the germline V gene, CDR1 is MNHNS while CDR2 is SASEGT. The cysteine opens and the phenylalanine closes a CDR3 of 12 amino acids. The entry retains the CDR3 DNA only, 36 bases that are in frame from base 1. The library was obtained by 5' RACE. Instrument used: Illumina HiSeq 2500. The second PCR ran for about 6 to 12 cycles and used a J-beta primer mix along with a sample-barcoded 5' primer. A template-switch 5' adaptor carrying 12 random nucleotides introduced a unique molecular identifier onto each TCR beta cDNA molecule. Each sample yielded at least 2.5 million CDR3-containing paired-end reads. First-strand cDNA synthesis was performed from all RNA using the Mint cDNA synthesis kit, with priming by a TRBC-specific oligonucleotide. Following uracil-DNA glycosylase treatment, all cDNA underwent a first 18-cycle PCR with the universal primers M1SS and BC2_uni_R. Per the source publication's procedure: For normalization, 1 million high-quality reads were randomly selected from each sample, with every read carrying a distinct molecular identifier. Reads with shared molecular identifiers were discarded instead of being binned into consensus sequences. MiTCR, run with a Q25 quality threshold and the strictest error-elimination algorithm, handled CDR3 identification, clonotype clustering and error correction. Lower-bound total TCR beta diversity was estimated with a nonparametric unseen species model using Euler transformation. TCRdb reanalyzed the raw reads on its own, using fastp at Q25 for trimming and MiXCR for clone calling, and kept in-frame beta chains. Each entry merges the rows of one CDR3 protein and shows their most common DNA and genes. These V and J calls originate from TCRdb's pipeline instead of the authors' own analysis. This sample holds roughly 1.6 million distinct CDR3 sequences; roughly 30% were observed only once. Around 11% of the sample rests with the top ten.

This clonotype was counted once. Which antigen it targets is not known. No clone much larger than this one lies a single base away; base qualities are absent. One read is thin evidence. The chain employs TRBV6-1 and TRBJ1-5, with the D gene call left open. Sequences were obtained from blood. This clonotype was sampled from a woman in her 30s in good health. The DNA sequence is given as TGTGCCAGCATGAAGGAGATCCAGCCCCAGCATTTT. This yields the protein CASMKEIQPQHF.